These 18 T cell receptor beta chains were sequenced from one sample in a study of blood T cell repertoires in COVID-19. Here immunoSEQ multiplex PCR was the method, and the copy in TCRdb shows in-frame clones only, minus some. The data contain roughly 250,000 clones, about 90% of them singletons. Sequenced input: PBMCs or T cells enriched from blood (not recorded which). These receptors all come from a woman aged 25 to 45 with acute COVID-19.

The rearrangement uses TRBV27 and TRBJ1-2; 7 bases fit TRBD1. V gave up 6 bases and J gave up 6 bases; unmatched junction bases: 13. The CDR3 sequence is 15 residues long. From germline, CDR1 is MNHEY and CDR2 SMNVEV (reference sequence). Here the CDR3 reads CASSFLSTGRNGYTF. DNA for the CDR3: TGTGCCAGCAGCTTCCTATCGACAGGGAGGAATGGCTACACCTTC.

The chain employs TRBV6-4 and TRBJ2-1, with 9 bases fitting TRBD1. This CDR3 region has 14 residues. Germline V CDR1 and CDR2: MRHNA, SNTAGT. V dropped 3 bases and J dropped 8; count of bases not matched to a gene: 5. CDR3: CASSEGTGSDEQFF. The CDR3, as DNA: TGTGCCAGCAGTGAAGGGACAGGGTCCGATGAGCAGTTCTTC.

In this sample, this clone turned up once. This sequence joins TRBV9 and TRBJ1-5, with D maybe TRBD1 (5 bases). Germline V CDR1 and CDR2: SGDLS, YYNGEE. CDR3 length: 13 residues. Trimming pared 0 bases from V and 6 bases from J, leaving 7 bases between. The chain's CDR3 is CASSVGGGQPQHF. CDR3 DNA: TGTGCCAGCAGCGTAGGGGGGGGTCAGCCCCAGCATTTT.

The chain is built from TRBV13 and TRBJ1-2, with D unresolved. V lost 3 bases, J lost 0 bases, and 8 bases lay in between. This CDR3 comprises 14 residues. CDR1 and CDR2 from the germline V gene are PRHDT and FYEKMQ (reference sequence). The CDR3 loop is CASSLAWPNYGYTF. Written as DNA, the CDR3 is TGTGCCAGCAGCTTGGCATGGCCTAACTATGGCTACACCTTC.

The rearrangement joins TRBV7-6 to TRBJ2-5, with TRBD1 as a possible D gene (5 bases). The germline V and J ends were trimmed by 5 bases and 4 bases, with 11 bases remaining between them. Per germline, CDR1 SGHVS and CDR2 FNYEAQ. The CDR3 runs 13 residues. CDR3 in DNA: TGTGCCAGCAGCCAAAGGGGTGGAGAGACCCAGTACTTC. It translates to CASSQRGGETQYF. Variable domain in full (rest from reference TRBV7-6 and TRBJ2-5): GAGVSQSPRYKVTKRGQDVALRCDPISGHVSLYWYRQALGQGPEFLTYFNYEAQQDKSGLPNDRFSAERPEGSISTLTIQRTEQRDSAMYRCASSQRGGETQYFGPGTRLLVL.

In this sample, this clone turned up a few times. The rearrangement uses TRBV28 and TRBJ2-7; TRBD1 matches at 10 bases. Looked up from germline, CDR1 is MDHEN and CDR2 is SYDVKM. There are 13 residues in the CDR3. V was pared by 4 bases and J by 6 bases, with 3 bases of the junction left unmatched. CDR3: CASSSRTGGEQYF. The CDR3 DNA sequence: TGTGCCAGCAGTTCCCGGACAGGGGGCGAGCAGTACTTC.

The rearrangement links TRBV6-5 to TRBJ1-1; TRBD1 agrees at 7 bases. Looked up from germline, CDR1 is MNHEY and CDR2 is SVGAGI. J gave up 1 base and V 0 bases, and 5 bases lay outside the gene matches. The CDR3 has 16 residues. CDR3 DNA: TGTGCCAGCAGTTACTCAGCAGGGGGATCGAACACTGAAGCTTTCTTT. Translated: CASSYSAGGSNTEAFF.

The chain is built from TRBV19 and TRBJ2-1; a weak D match, TRBD2 (5 bases). CDR1 is LNHDA, CDR2 SQIVND, per germline (reference sequence). The CDR3 spans 13 residues. Trimming stripped 3 bases from V and 8 bases from J, with 11 bases between. The CDR3 nucleotides read TGTGCCAGTAGTATTGGGCGGGTGGATGAGCAGTTCTTC. It translates to CASSIGRVDEQFF.

This clone came up once. The chain links TRBV28 to TRBJ1-3, with 9 nucleotides matching TRBD1. V was pared by 10 bases and J by 3 bases, with 4 bases of the junction left unmatched. The CDR3 runs to 13 residues. Germline assignment: CDR1 MDHEN and CDR2 SYDVKM. CDR3 nucleotides: TGTGCCACAGTGGACAGGGGTGGAAACACCATATATTTT. Translating it yields CATVDRGGNTIYF.

V usage is TRBV28 and J usage is TRBJ2-7; TRBD1 matches 8 bases. Germline lookup yields CDR1 MDHEN and CDR2 SYDVKM. V lost 2 bases and J lost 8; bases outside the gene matches: 5. The CDR3 has 13 amino acids. In nucleotides, the CDR3 is TGTGCCAGCAGTTTAGGGGACAGGCTCAAGCAGTACTTC. It is translated as CASSLGDRLKQYF.

The V call is TRBV6-5, the J call TRBJ2-1; 13 bases are a match to TRBD2. J was trimmed by 10 bases and V by 6 bases; bases with no gene match: 9. Germline values: CDR1 MNHEY, CDR2 SVGAGI. This CDR3 has 15 amino acids. This CDR3 is CASSKTSGRAGEQFF. In nucleotides, the CDR3 is TGTGCCAGCAGCAAAACTAGCGGGAGGGCCGGGGAGCAGTTCTTC.

The gene calls are TRBV24-1 and TRBJ1-2; no clear D. The germline gives CDR1 KGHDR, CDR2 SFDVKD. The CDR3 consists of 20 residues. V was pared by 9 bases and J by 1 base, with 32 bases between. The chain's CDR3 is CATRVSRPPLSGRHNYGYTF. The CDR3 DNA reads as TGTGCCACCCGTGTCTCCCGCCCCCCCCTTAGCGGCCGTCATAACTATGGCTACACCTTC.

This rearrangement joins TRBV10-3 to TRBJ2-7; 7 nucleotides line up with TRBD1. The J segment lost 5 bases and the V segment lost 6 bases, leaving 13 bases of the junction unmatched. The CDR3 sequence is 15 residues long. CDR1 is ENHRY, CDR2 SYGVKD, per germline. The CDR3 region is CAIRLTETGRNEQYF. CDR3 in DNA: TGTGCCATCAGACTAACAGAGACAGGGAGAAACGAGCAGTACTTC.

The CDR3 sequence is CATSELAGGPQYF. The CDR3, as DNA: TGTGCCACCAGTGAATTAGCGGGAGGGCCGCAGTATTTT. This chain links TRBV24-1 with TRBJ2-3; 11 bases are shared with TRBD2. Germline assignment: CDR1 KGHDR and CDR2 SFDVKD. The V and J ends lost 4 bases and 10 bases, in that order; junction bases with no gene match: 3. The CDR3 is 13 residues long.

This chain uses TRBV5-6 with TRBJ2-1, with 8 bases that match TRBD1. The CDR3 totals 11 residues. Germline-derived CDR1 and CDR2 are SGHDT and YYEEEE. The trim removed 4 bases at V and 15 bases at J, leaving 6 bases unmatched. CDR3 DNA sequence: TGTGCCAGCAGCCTGACAGGGGTGCGGTTCTTC. This gives the protein CASSLTGVRFF.

This chain joins TRBV30 and TRBJ2-1; 7 bases align to TRBD1. The length of the CDR3 is 15 residues. V shed 0 bases, J shed 4 bases, and the junction held 6 bases outside the gene matches. Germline V lookup: CDR1 GTSNPN, CDR2 SVGIG (reference sequence). CDR3 in amino acids: CAWSVSPGGYNEQFF. The CDR3 region has the DNA TGTGCCTGGAGTGTGTCGCCAGGGGGATACAATGAGCAGTTCTTC.

V gene TRBV5-4 combines with J gene TRBJ2-1; 8 bases agree with TRBD2. J was trimmed by 7 bases and V by 4 bases; bases with no gene match: 10. The CDR3 runs to 15 residues. The V gene's germline CDR1 is SGHNT and CDR2 YYREEE (reference sequence). Written as DNA, the CDR3 is TGTGCCAGCAGCCGTACGGGACTAGTTCGTAATGAGCAGTTCTTC. Protein: CASSRTGLVRNEQFF.

This chain links TRBV28 with TRBJ1-6; no definite D call. Germline V CDR1 and CDR2: MDHEN, SYDVKM. This CDR3 comprises 16 residues. V lost 3 bases, J lost 2 bases, and 11 bases lay in between. The CDR3 DNA sequence: TGTGCCAGCAGTTTGGTATTCGGGGCCTATAATTCACCCCTCCACTTT. Protein: CASSLVFGAYNSPLHF. The entire variable domain, with the rest obtained from reference TRBV28 and TRBJ1-6, is as follows: DVKVTQSSRYLVKRTGEKVFLECVQDMDHENMFWYRQDPGLGLRLIYFSYDVKMKEKGDIPEGYSVSREKKERFSLILESASTNQTSMYLCASSLVFGAYNSPLHFGNGTRLTVT.